Below, 5 T cell receptor beta chains from the same sample are listed, as sequenced in a study of regulatory T cells in long-lasting Graves disease. HTBI primers from iRepertoire and Arm-PCR of CDR3 regions yielded the TCR beta libraries. One entry per CDR3 protein, called by TCRdb with MiXCR from the multiplex PCR reads. The table lists 390,000 or so distinct CDR3 sequences, around 11% of them singletons, with approximately 20% in the top ten. Indicated time point: newly diagnosed GD, antithyroid drugs for less than 3 months. RNA from PBMCs was the source of the TCR library. In addition, the sample was reused for a study of T cells in Graves' hyperthyroidism and ophthalmopathy.

The sample in question was peripheral blood mononuclear cells (PBMCs), obtained at new diagnosis, from a patient treated with antithyroid drugs. These receptor sequences come from a woman between 18 and 29 years old with Graves disease.

In its sample, this clonotype was seen many times. The rearrangement uses TRBV12-3 or TRBV12-4 and TRBJ1-1; maybe TRBD1 (5 bases). This CDR3 has 11 residues. V was clipped by 8 bases and J by 7 bases, with 11 bases between them. The CDR3 DNA sequence: TGTGCCAGCTTCAATCAGGGTGAAGCTTTCTTT. Amino acids: CASFNQGEAFF.

CDR3 residues: CSASGRYKSSGNTIYF. CDR3 DNA: TGCAGTGCTAGTGGTCGCTACAAGAGCTCTGGAAACACCATATATTTT. This rearrangement joins TRBV20-1 to TRBJ1-3, with no clear D. Trimming cost V 3 bases and J 0 bases, with 15 bases left between them. Germline assignment: CDR1 DFQATT and CDR2 SNEGSKA (reference sequence). This CDR3 contains 16 residues.

This clonotype appeared many times. The rearrangement links TRBV7-9 to TRBJ2-7, with 7 bases that match TRBD2. CDR3 length equals 14 residues. The V gene end was trimmed by 4 bases and the J gene end by 4 bases; junction bases not matched to a gene: 7. CDR1 is SEHNR, CDR2 FQNEAQ, per germline (reference sequence). CDR3 in amino acids: CASSWGGPVYEQYV. DNA of the CDR3: TGTGCCAGCAGCTGGGGGGGACCCGTTTACGAGCAGTACGTC.

This clonotype showed up many times. J is TRBJ2-5 and V is TRBV20-1; D is possibly TRBD1 (6 bases). The CDR3 is made up of 13 amino acids. CDR1 is DFQATT, CDR2 SNEGSKA, per germline (reference sequence). Trimming took 3 bases from V and 5 from J, leaving 13 bases between them. CDR3 region: CSASAGVGETQYF. CDR3 DNA: TGCAGTGCTAGTGCAGGGGTTGGGGAGACCCAGTACTTC.

This clonotype has at least ten counts. The rearrangement links TRBV10-1 to TRBJ2-2; 8 bases match TRBD1. This CDR3 has 16 amino acids. The V gene end was trimmed by 5 bases and the J gene end by 8 bases; junction bases not matched to a gene: 13. The germline V gene encodes CDR1 WNHNN and CDR2 SYGVQD (reference sequence). In DNA form, the CDR3 reads TGCGCCAGCAGTCTTACCACAGGGGGTGGATCAGGGGAGCTGTTTTTT. Protein sequence: CASSLTTGGGSGELFF.